Shown below are 15 T cell receptor beta chains from a single sample sequenced in a study of metastatic and nonmetastatic thyroid tumors. Before thyroid surgery, none of the patients had received any treatment. TCRdb re-analyzed the PCR reads through MiXCR. The table includes 25,000 to 35,000 clones, 15% to 20% detected once. The sequencing sample was made of blood. The receptors were sampled from a female donor with papillary thyroid cancer or a benign thyroid nodule (not recorded which). Some clones in this sample may be carry-over from other donors' samples.

This clone was found a few times. The chain recombines TRBV6-1 with TRBJ2-1, with 9 bases identical to TRBD2. With 5 bases clipped from V and 6 bases from J, the junction kept 8 bases outside the gene matches. From germline, CDR1 is MNHNS and CDR2 SASEGT. The CDR3 runs to 15 residues. The CDR3 bases are TGTGCCAGCAGTCCTATAGCGGGGGACCTCAATGAGCAGTTCTTC. This codes for CASSPIAGDLNEQFF.

This clone was counted at least ten times. The V call is TRBV6-4, the J call TRBJ1-6; D is unresolved. Germline V gene lookup returns CDR1 MRHNA and CDR2 SNTAGT. Trimming shortened V by 1 base and J by 7 bases, and 5 bases separated the two germline ends. This CDR3 has 13 amino acids. This chain's CDR3 is CASSDWPNSPLHF. The CDR3 DNA is TGTGCCAGCAGTGACTGGCCGAATTCACCCCTCCACTTT.

This clone was seen ten or more times. The gene calls are TRBV20-1 and TRBJ2-1, with 8 bases aligning to TRBD2. J lost 0 bases, V lost 5 bases, and 9 bases had no gene match. CDR3 length: 16 residues. Germline V gene data show CDR1 as DFQATT and CDR2 as SNEGSKA (reference sequence). In nucleotides, the CDR3 is TGCAGTGCTTCCTCTCTAGCGGGTAACTCCTACAATGAGCAGTTCTTC. As protein: CSASSLAGNSYNEQFF.

This clone was counted ten times or more. The V and J genes are TRBV14 and TRBJ1-6; 8 positions match TRBD1. Per the germline V gene, CDR1 is SGHDN and CDR2 is FVKESK. This CDR3 spans 14 amino acids. V was pared by 5 bases and J by 9 bases, with 6 bases of the junction left unmatched. The CDR3 nucleotides are TGTGCCAGCAGCGTAGGACAGGGCAGTTCACCCCTCCACTTT. Amino acids: CASSVGQGSSPLHF.

This clone showed up many times. CDR3 region: CASSAGRGNQPQHF. CDR3 in DNA: TGTGCCAGCAGTGCGGGCAGGGGGAATCAGCCCCAGCATTTT. The gene calls are TRBV2 and TRBJ1-5, with TRBD1 identical over 7 bases. J lost 4 bases, V lost 4 bases, and 4 bases had no gene match. The V gene's germline CDR1 is SNHLY and CDR2 FYNNEI. The CDR3 consists of 14 residues.

This clone was seen at least ten times. V gene TRBV5-6 combines with J gene TRBJ1-2, with D uncertain. Germline V gene lookup returns CDR1 SGHDT and CDR2 YYEEEE. Trimming took 4 bases from V and 5 from J, leaving 18 bases between them. There are 15 residues in the CDR3. CDR3 in amino acids: CASSPEVWVEYGYTF. Here the CDR3 DNA reads TGTGCCAGCAGCCCCGAAGTGTGGGTGGAATATGGCTACACCTTC.

The chain is built from TRBV7-8 and TRBJ1-2, with D hard to call. Germline assignment: CDR1 SGHVS and CDR2 FQNEAQ. The CDR3 runs to 13 residues. V lost 1 base and J lost 13, with 16 bases in between. The CDR3 reads CASSLEAAVSATF. CDR3 coding DNA: TGTGCCAGCAGCTTAGAGGCAGCCGTGTCAGCCACCTTC.

This clone is medium-sized in the sample. The chain joins TRBV12-3 or TRBV12-4 to TRBJ2-7; D might be TRBD1 or TRBD2, each matching 7 bases. This CDR3 has 15 residues. The V end was cut by 4 bases, the J end by 5 bases, with 18 bases between. The CDR3 DNA reads as TGTGCCAGCAGTTCCCAGGGGGGGGGAATAAACGAGCAGTACTTC. Translation: CASSSQGGGINEQYF.

The V call is TRBV6-1, the J call TRBJ1-2; TRBD1 matches 7 bases. Per germline, CDR1 MNHNS and CDR2 SASEGT. This CDR3 spans 17 amino acids. Losses at the gene ends were 7 bases for V and 4 bases for J; bases not matched to a gene: 18. In DNA form, the CDR3 reads TGTGCCAGCATAGGAGGGACAGTCGGATCGGGGCGCTATGGCTACACCTTC. It yields the protein CASIGGTVGSGRYGYTF.

This clone was seen only a few times. The rearrangement uses TRBV28 and TRBJ2-7, with D possibly being TRBD2 (5 bases). The germline CDR1 and CDR2 sequences are MDHEN and SYDVKM. The V end was cut by 7 bases, the J end by 0 bases, with 16 bases between. The CDR3 has 15 residues. The CDR3 DNA reads as TGTGCCAGCAACCCCTCGGAGGTCAGCTCCTACGAGCAGTACTTC. Translation gives CASNPSEVSSYEQYF.

This clone was recorded at least ten times. This chain uses TRBV3-1 with TRBJ1-3; D not resolved. In germline, CDR1 is LGHDT, CDR2 YNNKEL (reference sequence). This CDR3 is 13 amino acids long. V shed 2 bases and J shed 0 bases, with 2 bases lying between them. In DNA, the CDR3 is TGTGCCAGCAGCCAATACTCTGGAAACACCATATATTTT. Its protein is CASSQYSGNTIYF.

This clone was recorded a few times. The V gene is TRBV5-6, the J gene TRBJ1-1; TRBD1 agrees at 8 bases. Germline loops: CDR1 SGHDT, CDR2 YYEEEE. The CDR3 extends over 15 amino acids. The V and J ends lost 5 bases and 1 base, in that order; junction bases with no gene match: 7. CDR3 sequence (DNA): TGTGCCAGCAGTTTTGGACAGGGCCAGAACACTGAAGCTTTCTTT. This encodes CASSFGQGQNTEAFF. Full variable domain (missing parts from reference TRBV5-6 and TRBJ1-1): DAGVTQSPTHLIKTRGQQVTLRCSPKSGHDTVSWYQQALGQGPQFIFQYYEEEERQRGNFPDRFSGHQFPNYSSELNVNALLLGDSALYLCASSFGQGQNTEAFFGQGTRLTVV.

Relative to its sample, this clone is medium-sized. The V and J genes are TRBV6-1 and TRBJ2-5, with D unresolved. V gave up 4 bases and J gave up 4 bases, with 16 bases separating them. The CDR3 is 15 amino acids. The germline CDR1 and CDR2 sequences are MNHNS and SASEGT. CDR3 region: CASSVVPGPGETQYF. In DNA form, the CDR3 reads TGTGCCAGCAGTGTGGTTCCGGGCCCGGGAGAGACCCAGTACTTC.

This clone was detected ten times or more. The chain is built from TRBV2 and TRBJ2-1, with D possibly matching TRBD2 (5 bases). The CDR3 length is 13 residues. Deletions cut 7 bases from V and 5 bases from J, with 12 bases between. CDR1 and CDR2 from the germline V gene are SNHLY and FYNNEI. This CDR3 reads CASKMDFNNEQFF. As DNA, the CDR3 is TGTGCCAGCAAGATGGACTTTAACAATGAGCAGTTCTTC.

The chain combines TRBV3-1 with TRBJ1-6; 10 nucleotides line up with TRBD1. Trimming took 4 bases from V and 8 from J; bases not matched to a gene: 2. This CDR3 has 14 amino acids. Germline V gene data show CDR1 as LGHDT and CDR2 as YNNKEL (reference sequence). The CDR3 here is CASSRTGGDSPLHF. In nucleotides, the CDR3 is TGTGCCAGCAGCCGGACAGGGGGGGATTCACCCCTCCACTTT.